A single sample is the source of the 20 T cell receptor beta chains below, sequenced in a study of tumor and adjacent non-tumor tissue in lung cancer. The library came from three nested PCR rounds adapted from ARM-PCR protocols. MiXCR was run by TCRdb on the multiplex PCR reads, yielding one entry per CDR3 protein. The sample has 50,000 to 60,000 distinct CDR3 sequences; 74% are singletons. No cell sorting was done before RNA was extracted from the tissue. The normal lung tissue was taken more than 3 cm from the tumor edge. The sequencing sample was made of distant non-tumor lung tissue. Receptors originate from a woman aged 60-70 years with non-small cell lung cancer.

The sample holds many counts of this clonotype. This chain joins TRBV20-1 and TRBJ2-1, with TRBD2 as a possible D gene (6 bases). Germline CDR1 and CDR2: DFQATT and SNEGSKA (reference sequence). This CDR3 has 13 amino acids. Trimming left V 6 bases short and J 3 bases short, with 12 bases between. CDR3 DNA sequence: TGCAGTGCGAATAGCGGCTACTACAATGAGCAGTTCTTC. It encodes CSANSGYYNEQFF.

Concerning this clonotype itself: Just one base apart from a much larger clone, this may be a read error. This chain uses TRBV30 with TRBJ2-7; unclear D gene. This CDR3 spans 10 amino acids. V gave up 5 bases and J gave up 6 bases, with 8 bases separating them. Germline CDR1 and CDR2: GTSNPN and SVGIG (reference sequence). The CDR3 loop reads CAWGDCEQYF. The CDR3 DNA reads TGTGCCTGGGGAGACTGCGAGCAGTACTTC.

In the case of this clonotype: The junction does not match germline at one end; this may be a read error. The CDR3, as DNA: TGCGCCAGCAGCCAAGATTCGGGAGTAGCCCTGGAGACCCTGTACTTT. Encoded protein: CASSQDSGVALETLYF. This chain connects TRBV4-1 to TRBJ2-5; perhaps TRBD2 as D (6 bases). The CDR3 is 16 amino acids. Germline CDR1 and CDR2: MGHRA and YSYEKL.

The chain combines TRBV20-1 with TRBJ2-1; TRBD2 agrees at 8 bases. Per germline, CDR1 DFQATT and CDR2 SNEGSKA (reference sequence). V shed 3 bases, J shed 2 bases, and the junction held 18 bases outside the gene matches. The length of the CDR3 is 19 residues. CDR3 sequence reads: CSASPPEYTSGRTYNEQFF. DNA of the CDR3: TGCAGTGCTAGCCCTCCCGAATACACTAGCGGAAGAACCTACAATGAGCAGTTCTTC.

The rearrangement uses TRBV6-5 and TRBJ2-3; D perhaps matches TRBD1 (6 bases). Gene TRBJ1-5 matches the end of the DNA better, so the J call may be wrong. In germline, CDR1 is MNHEY, CDR2 SVGAGI. The CDR3 covers 15 residues. The CDR3 here is CASSYTTGHTDTQHF. CDR3 DNA: TGTGCCAGCAGTTACACGACAGGACACACAGATACGCAGCATTTT.

This clonotype was seen a handful of times. The CDR3 spells CASSQDWRGTYEQYF. CDR3 coding DNA: TGCGCCAGCAGCCAAGATTGGCGGGGGACCTACGAGCAGTACTTC. The chain carries TRBV4-3 and TRBJ2-7; TRBD2 matches at 7 bases. From germline, CDR1 is LGHNA and CDR2 YSLEER. This CDR3 is built from 15 residues. Germline trimming cut 0 bases from V and 2 bases from J; bases unmatched to any gene: 4.

The chain joins TRBV6-5 to TRBJ2-3, with 10 bases aligning to TRBD2. J was trimmed by 3 bases and V by 9 bases; bases with no gene match: 6. CDR1 MNHEY and CDR2 SVGAGI come from the germline V gene. This CDR3 comprises 14 residues. The CDR3 region has the DNA TGTGCCAGTAGCGGGGGGACAAGTACAGATACGCAGTATTTT. It is translated as CASSGGTSTDTQYF.

This clonotype was picked up one time. The junction departs from the called germline gene at one end, perhaps through a read error. This chain links TRBV29-1 with TRBJ1-1; D gene ambiguous. The CDR3 totals 12 residues. Germline-derived CDR1 and CDR2 are SQVTM and ANQGSEA. CDR3 DNA sequence: TGCAGCGTCGAGACTAAGAAGACTGACGCTTTCTTT. It translates to CSVETKKTDAFF.

In the case of this clonotype: An end of the junction differs from the germline gene, which may be a read error. The rearrangement joins TRBV6-5 to TRBJ2-7; possible D gene TRBD2, 5 bases. The CDR3 has 14 residues. The germline gives CDR1 MNHEY, CDR2 SVGAGI. The CDR3 DNA follows: TGTGCCAGCAGTCGCCGGACTTCACTTTACGAGCAGTATTTC. Amino acids: CASSRRTSLYEQYF.

Comment on this clonotype: At one boundary the junction diverges from the germline segment, which might be a read error. The V and J genes are TRBV6-1 and TRBJ1-4, with 7 bases fitting TRBD1. Germline V gene data show CDR1 as MNHNS and CDR2 as SASEGT. The CDR3 sequence is 14 residues long. CDR3 sequence (DNA): TGTGCCAGCTCTGACAGGGAGGTTGTCGAAAAATTGTTTTTT. Protein: CASSDREVVEKLFF.

Regarding this clonotype: At one of its ends the junction is not consistent with the germline gene, which may arise from a read error. The V and J genes are TRBV11-3 and TRBJ1-3; D is ambiguous. CDR3 length: 13 amino acids. CDR1 and CDR2 (germline): SGHNT, YENEEA. Here the CDR3 reads CATGEDPGNIIYF. The DNA of the CDR3 is TGTGCCACCGGGGAGGACCCTGGAAACATCATATATTTT.

J is TRBJ2-1 and V is TRBV11-1, with TRBD2 as a possible D gene (5 bases). Germline CDR1 reads SGHAT; CDR2 reads FQDESV (reference sequence). The CDR3 length is 17 residues. Trimming removed 6 bases at V and 4 bases at J, with 22 bases between. The CDR3: CASSRGFAANSYNEQFF. Here the CDR3 DNA reads TGTGCCAGCAGTCGGGGTTTCGCAGCGAATTCATACAATGAGCAGTTCTTC.

By sample share, this clonotype is medium-sized. The chain is built from TRBV5-1 and TRBJ2-7, with D perhaps matching TRBD1 or TRBD2 (5 bases each). This CDR3 contains 14 residues. The germline V gene has CDR1 SGHRS and CDR2 YFSETQ. Trimming removed 4 bases at V and 6 bases at J, with 17 bases between. The CDR3 is CASSGDAQGAEQYF. As DNA, the CDR3 is TGCGCCAGCAGCGGGGACGCCCAGGGTGCCGAGCAGTACTTC.

A remark on this clonotype: One end of the junction does not line up with germline, which may come from a read error. The chain combines TRBV11-1 with TRBJ1-1; no clear D. Germline CDR1 and CDR2: SGHAT and FQDESV (reference sequence). This CDR3 comprises 15 residues. The CDR3 region is CASSLAGNMNTEVFF. The CDR3 bases are TGTGCCAGCAGTTTAGCGGGGAACATGAACACTGAAGTCTTCTTT. Full variable domain (missing parts from reference TRBV11-1 and TRBJ1-1): EAEVAQSPRYKITEKSQAVAFWCDPISGHATLYWYRQILGQGPELLVQFQDESVVDDSQLPKDRFSAERLKGVDSTLKIQPAELGDSAMYLCASSLAGNMNTEVFFGQGTRLTVV.

On this clonotype itself: One end of the junction fails to match germline, which may point to a read error. This chain connects TRBV6-6 to TRBJ1-1, with D possibly TRBD1 on 5 matching bases. CDR3 size: 13 residues. CDR1 is MNHNY, CDR2 SVGAGI, per germline (reference sequence). The CDR3 DNA sequence: TGTTCCAGCAGTTACTCGATGGACACTGAAGCGTTCTTT. Protein product: CSSSYSMDTEAFF.

The chain couples TRBV6-6 to TRBJ2-7, with D possibly matching TRBD2 (5 bases). This CDR3 spans 11 amino acids. CDR1 is MNHNY and CDR2 is SVGAGI in the germline V gene (reference sequence). V was cut by 4 bases and J by 10 bases, with 11 bases left in between. CDR3 loop: CASSSKREQYF. The CDR3, as DNA: TGTGCCAGCAGTTCCAAGAGGGAACAGTACTTC.

The rearrangement uses TRBV7-2 and TRBJ2-7; 7 bases match TRBD1. The trim removed 5 bases at V and 3 bases at J, leaving 10 bases unmatched. The germline gives CDR1 SGHTA, CDR2 FQGNSA. The CDR3 loop spans 15 amino acids. The chain's CDR3 is CTSSEGTGVNYEQYF. CDR3 coding DNA: TGTACCAGCAGCGAAGGAACAGGGGTTAACTACGAGCAGTACTTC.

On this clonotype: One end of the junction varies from germline; a read error may be responsible. The chain couples TRBV4-3 to TRBJ2-3, with 10 bases matching TRBD2. There are 15 residues in the CDR3. Germline CDR1 is LGHNA and CDR2 is YSLEER. The CDR3, as DNA: TGCACCAGCAGCCAAGGGACTAGCGTGGCAGATACGCACTATTTT. Its translation: CTSSQGTSVADTHYF.

To note about this clonotype: The CDR3 does not end in the conserved phenylalanine or tryptophan, so this is likely a read error. This chain uses TRBV12-3 or TRBV12-4 with TRBJ2-5; perhaps TRBD2 as D (6 bases). CDR3 size: 14 residues. V was trimmed by 2 bases and J by 6 bases, leaving 13 bases between them. The CDR3: CASSLRRGEQTQYL. CDR3 nucleotide sequence: TGTGCCAGCAGTTTACGGCGGGGCGAACAGACCCAGTACTTA.

This clonotype was detected only once. A read error may account for a junction end that differs from germline. V is TRBV11-3 and J is TRBJ1-3; D possibly corresponds to TRBD1 (5 bases). Germline CDR1 and CDR2: SGHNT and YENEEA. The CDR3 length is 13 residues. The CDR3 protein is CVTREDSGNIIYF. The CDR3 DNA is TGTGTCACCAGGGAGGACTCTGGAAACATCATATATTTT.